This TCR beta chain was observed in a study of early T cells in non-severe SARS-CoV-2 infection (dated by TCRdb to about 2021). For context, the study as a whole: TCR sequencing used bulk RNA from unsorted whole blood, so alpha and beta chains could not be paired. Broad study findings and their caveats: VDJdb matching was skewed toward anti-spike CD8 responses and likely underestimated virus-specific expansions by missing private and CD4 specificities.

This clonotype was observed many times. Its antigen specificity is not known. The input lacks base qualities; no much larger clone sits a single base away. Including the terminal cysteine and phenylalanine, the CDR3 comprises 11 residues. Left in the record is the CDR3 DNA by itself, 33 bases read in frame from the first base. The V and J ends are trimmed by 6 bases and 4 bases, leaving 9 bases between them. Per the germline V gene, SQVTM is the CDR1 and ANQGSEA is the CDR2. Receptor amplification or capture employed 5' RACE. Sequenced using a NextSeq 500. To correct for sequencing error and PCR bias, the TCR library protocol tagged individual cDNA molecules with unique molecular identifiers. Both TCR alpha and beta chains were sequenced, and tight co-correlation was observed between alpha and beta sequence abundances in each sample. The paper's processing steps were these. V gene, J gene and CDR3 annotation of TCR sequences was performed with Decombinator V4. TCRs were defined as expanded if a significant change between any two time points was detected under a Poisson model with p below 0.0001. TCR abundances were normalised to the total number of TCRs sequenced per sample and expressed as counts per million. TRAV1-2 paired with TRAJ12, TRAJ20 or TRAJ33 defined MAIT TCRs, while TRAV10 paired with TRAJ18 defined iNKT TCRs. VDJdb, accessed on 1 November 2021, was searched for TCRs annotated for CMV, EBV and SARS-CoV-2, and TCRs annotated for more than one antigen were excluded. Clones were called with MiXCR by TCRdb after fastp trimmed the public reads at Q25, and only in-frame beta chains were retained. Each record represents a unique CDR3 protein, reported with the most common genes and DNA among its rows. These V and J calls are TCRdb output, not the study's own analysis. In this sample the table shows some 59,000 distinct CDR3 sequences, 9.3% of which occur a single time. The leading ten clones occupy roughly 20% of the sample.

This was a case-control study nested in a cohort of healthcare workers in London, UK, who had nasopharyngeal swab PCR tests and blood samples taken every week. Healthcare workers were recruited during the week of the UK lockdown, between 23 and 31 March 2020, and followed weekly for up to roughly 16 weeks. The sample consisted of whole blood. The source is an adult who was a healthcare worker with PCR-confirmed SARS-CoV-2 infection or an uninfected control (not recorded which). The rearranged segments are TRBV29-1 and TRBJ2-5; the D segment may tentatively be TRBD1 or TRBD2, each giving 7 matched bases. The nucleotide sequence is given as TGCAGCGTCAGGGGGGGAGAGACCCAGTACTTC. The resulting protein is CSVRGGETQYF.